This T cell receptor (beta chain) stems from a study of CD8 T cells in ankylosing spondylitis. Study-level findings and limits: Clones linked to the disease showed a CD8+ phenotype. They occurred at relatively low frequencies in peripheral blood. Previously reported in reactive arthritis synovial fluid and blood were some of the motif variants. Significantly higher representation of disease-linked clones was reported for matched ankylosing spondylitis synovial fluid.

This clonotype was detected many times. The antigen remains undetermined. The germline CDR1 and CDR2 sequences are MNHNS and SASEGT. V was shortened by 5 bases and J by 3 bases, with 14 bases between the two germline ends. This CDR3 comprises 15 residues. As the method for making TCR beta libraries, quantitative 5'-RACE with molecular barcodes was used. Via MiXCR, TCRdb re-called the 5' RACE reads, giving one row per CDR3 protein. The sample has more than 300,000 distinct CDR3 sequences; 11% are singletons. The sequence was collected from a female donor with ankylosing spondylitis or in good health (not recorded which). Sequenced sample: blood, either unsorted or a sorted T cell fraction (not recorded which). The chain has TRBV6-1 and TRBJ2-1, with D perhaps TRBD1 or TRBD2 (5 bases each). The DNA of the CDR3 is TGTGCCAGCAGTCCCGGGACCCAGAGCTACAATGAGCAGTTCTTC. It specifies CASSPGTQSYNEQFF.